A single sample gave rise to the 6 T cell receptor beta chains below, sequenced in a study of blood T cells in healthy people across ages. For the second PCR, which ran for roughly 6 to 11 cycles, a sample-barcoded 5' primer and a J-beta primer mix were used. TCRdb independently ran MiXCR on the 5' RACE reads; one entry per CDR3 protein. The profile shows 650,000 to 700,000 distinct CDR3 sequences, roughly 32% of them singletons. Sequenced sample: blood. The receptor source for this set is a woman aged 80 or over in good health.

This clonotype has only a few counts. With a much larger clone just one base away, this may be a read error. The rearrangement uses TRBV29-1 and TRBJ2-1; 10 nucleotides align to TRBD1. There are 14 residues in the CDR3. The germline V gene has CDR1 SQVTM and CDR2 ANQGSEA. With 5 bases clipped from V and 8 bases from J, the junction kept 9 bases outside the gene matches. The CDR3 reads CSVRDRGIRDEQFF. The CDR3 DNA reads TGCAGCGTTCGGGACAGGGGTATTCGCGATGAGCAGTTCTTC.

In the case of this clonotype: This may be a read error, as it is one base from a much larger clone. The chain links TRBV6-1 to TRBJ2-2; the match to TRBD2 covers 7 bases. This CDR3 contains 16 residues. Germline assignment: CDR1 MNHNS and CDR2 SASEGT. CDR3 bases: TGTGCCACCTGTGAGGATTTGGGAGGGATCACCGGGGAGCGGTTTTTT. It encodes CATCEDLGGITGERFF.

This clonotype was observed many times. This rearrangement joins TRBV12-5 to TRBJ2-3; 9 positions agree with TRBD1. V dropped 7 bases and J dropped 2; count of bases not matched to a gene: 4. The CDR3 runs to 14 residues. Germline loops: CDR1 LGHNT, CDR2 FRNRAP. The CDR3 nucleotides read TGTGCTAGTGTTCGGGACAGGGTCACAGATACGCAGTATTTT. This gives the protein CASVRDRVTDTQYF.

V and J are TRBV6-6 and TRBJ1-4; maybe TRBD1 (5 bases). The V gene's germline CDR1 is MNHNY and CDR2 SVGAGI (reference sequence). The CDR3 totals 16 residues. The V end lost 0 bases, the J end lost 1 base, and 9 bases lay between the germline ends. Here the CDR3 DNA reads TGTGCCAGCAGTTACTCGATGGGGGGAACTAATGAAAAACTGTTTTTT. This gives the protein CASSYSMGGTNEKLFF.

CDR3 loop: CASSWDTTGGYTF. The CDR3 bases are TGTGCCAGCAGCTGGGACACTACGGGGGGCTACACCTTC. The V gene is TRBV7-9, the J gene TRBJ1-2; weak D call: TRBD1 (6 bases). Trimming removed 4 bases from V and 8 bases from J, with 14 bases in between. The CDR3 loop spans 13 amino acids. Germline V gene data show CDR1 as SEHNR and CDR2 as FQNEAQ (reference sequence).

The V gene is TRBV9, the J gene TRBJ2-2; the D call may be TRBD1 or TRBD2 (5 bases each). V was shortened by 2 bases and J by 1 base, with 12 bases between the two germline ends. Germline V CDR1 and CDR2: SGDLS, YYNGEE. The length of the CDR3 is 16 residues. CDR3 DNA: TGTGCCAGCAGCGTTAGGGGAGATCAGAACACCGGGGAGCTGTTTTTT. This gives the protein CASSVRGDQNTGELFF.